One and the same sample provided the 26 T cell receptor beta chains below, sequenced in a study of blood T cells in healthy people across ages. A second roughly 6 to 11 cycle PCR used barcoded and J-beta primers. Using its own MiXCR run on the 5' RACE reads, TCRdb lists one record per CDR3 protein. The sample comprises about 730,000 distinct CDR3 sequences, more than 40% of which are singletons, and around 20% rests with the top ten. Sequencing used blood. The receptors derive from a woman in her sixties in good health.

The chain links TRBV20-1 to TRBJ1-5; D remains unclear. Germline V gene lookup returns CDR1 DFQATT and CDR2 SNEGSKA (reference sequence). The CDR3 loop spans 12 amino acids. V lost 5 bases to trimming and J lost 1 base, with 6 bases between them. The chain's CDR3 is CSAVLSNQPQHF. CDR3 coding DNA: TGCAGTGCTGTTCTAAGCAATCAGCCCCAGCATTTT.

The chain combines TRBV20-1 with TRBJ2-1; D unresolved. In germline, CDR1 is DFQATT, CDR2 SNEGSKA (reference sequence). The CDR3 sequence is 16 residues long. The V gene lost 0 bases and the J gene lost 8 bases, with 20 bases spanning the gap. The CDR3 spells CSAREWRRVSGDEQFF. For the CDR3, the DNA is TGCAGTGCTAGAGAATGGAGAAGGGTGTCTGGAGATGAGCAGTTCTTC.

In its sample, this clonotype was seen a few times. This chain joins TRBV6-2 or TRBV6-3 and TRBJ2-1, with 9 bases matching TRBD1. There are 12 residues in the CDR3. V lost 0 bases to trimming and J lost 15 bases; unmatched junction nucleotides: 3. CDR1 MNHEY and CDR2 SVGEGT come from the germline V gene. The CDR3 DNA reads as TGTGCCAGCAGTTACTCTGGGACAGGGACGTTCTTC. Amino acid sequence: CASSYSGTGTFF.

This clonotype has just a few counts. The V and J genes are TRBV5-1 and TRBJ2-1; TRBD2 agrees at 10 bases. V dropped 1 base and J dropped 7; count of bases not matched to a gene: 8. The CDR3 length is 16 residues. Per the germline V gene, CDR1 is SGHRS and CDR2 is YFSETQ. DNA for the CDR3: TGCGCCAGCAGCTTGCATAGCGGGGGGCAGATAAATGAGCAGTTCTTC. Protein: CASSLHSGGQINEQFF.

This clonotype was observed at least ten times. The chain combines TRBV7-2 with TRBJ2-7; D ambiguous. CDR1 and CDR2 from the germline V gene are SGHTA and FQGNSA. The CDR3 length is 12 residues. V lost 4 bases and J 2 bases, leaving 6 bases between the germline ends. CDR3 nucleotides: TGTGCCAGCAGCTCGAGCCCCTACGAGCAGTACTTC. It codes for CASSSSPYEQYF.

The rearrangement uses TRBV18 and TRBJ2-1; D not certain. The CDR3 totals 14 residues. Per the germline V gene, CDR1 is KGHSH and CDR2 is LQKENI. Trimming took off 2 bases at V and 6 bases at J, with 11 bases between the two ends. The CDR3 region is CASSPDKGLNEQFF. The CDR3 DNA is TGTGCCAGCTCACCAGATAAGGGCCTCAATGAGCAGTTCTTC.

The chain recombines TRBV19 with TRBJ2-1; the D is unclear. V was trimmed by 4 bases and J by 4 bases, leaving 11 bases between them. The CDR3 is 14 amino acids. Germline V gene sequence: CDR1 LNHDA, CDR2 SQIVND (reference sequence). The CDR3 reads CASSTAEIYNEQFF. As DNA, the CDR3 is TGTGCCAGTAGTACGGCAGAGATTTACAATGAGCAGTTCTTC.

This clonotype has more than one count but fewer than ten. The chain employs TRBV4-3 and TRBJ2-5; 16 bases map to TRBD2. V lost 3 bases to trimming and J lost 7 bases; unmatched junction nucleotides: 17. This CDR3 contains 20 residues. CDR1 is LGHNA, CDR2 YSLEER, per germline. As DNA, the CDR3 is TGCGCCAGCAGCCAGCGTGGGACTAGCGGGAGGGCCTTGGGTATAGGGACCCAGTACTTC. This encodes CASSQRGTSGRALGIGTQYF.

The DNA for the CDR3 is TGTGCCAGCAGCTCCTCCTCGACAAAGACCCAGTTCTTC. Translating it yields CASSSSSTKTQFF. This sequence joins TRBV7-3 and TRBJ2-1, with D uncertain. Trimming pared 4 bases from V and 13 bases from J, leaving 17 bases between. The CDR3 covers 13 residues. CDR1 is SGHTA, CDR2 FQGTGA, per germline.

The chain has TRBV30 and TRBJ1-2, with D unclear. V was pared by 4 bases and J by 6 bases, with 18 bases between. Germline V gene lookup returns CDR1 GTSNPN and CDR2 SVGIG (reference sequence). CDR3 length: 14 residues. CDR3 coding DNA: TGTGCCTGGACAGGTCGTGGGGTAGGCGATGGCTACACCTTC. Its protein is CAWTGRGVGDGYTF.

The chain couples TRBV4-3 to TRBJ1-1, with 7 bases identical to TRBD1. V lost 4 bases to trimming and J lost 5 bases; unmatched junction nucleotides: 7. The CDR3 runs 14 residues. The germline CDR1 and CDR2 sequences are LGHNA and YSLEER. CDR3 DNA: TGCGCCAGCAGCCTATCAACAGGGGCGACTGAAGCTTTCTTT. This encodes CASSLSTGATEAFF.

The chain carries TRBV19 and TRBJ2-3, with 9 bases that match TRBD1. Germline V CDR1 and CDR2: LNHDA, SQIVND (reference sequence). V was clipped by 8 bases and J by 3 bases; unmatched bases: 6. This CDR3 is built from 14 residues. For the CDR3, the DNA is TGTGCCAGTGGCCGCGGACAGGGGACAGATACGCAGTATTTT. Amino acids: CASGRGQGTDTQYF.

The chain combines TRBV9 with TRBJ2-1; TRBD2 might be the D (5 bases). In germline, CDR1 is SGDLS, CDR2 YYNGEE. The CDR3 is 12 residues long. V dropped 2 bases and J dropped 10 bases, with 10 bases sitting between them. CDR3 DNA sequence: TGTGCCAGCAGCGTCGGGGTTCGGGAGCAGTTCTTC. Translated, it gives CASSVGVREQFF.

The J gene is TRBJ1-2, the V gene TRBV12-3 or TRBV12-4; D uncertain. V was clipped by 3 bases and J by 4 bases, with 9 bases between them. CDR3 length: 13 residues. The DNA of the CDR3 is TGTGCCAGCAGTTTCCGGGCGGGCTATGGCTACACCTTC. Translated, it gives CASSFRAGYGYTF.

The chain is built from TRBV27 and TRBJ2-7; D is ambiguous. V dropped 4 bases and J dropped 0 bases, with 13 bases sitting between them. The CDR3 runs 15 residues. Germline assignment: CDR1 MNHEY and CDR2 SMNVEV (reference sequence). The CDR3 nucleotides are TGTGCCAGCAGTTCGAACACGGGCCGCTCCTACGAGCAGTACTTC. This encodes CASSSNTGRSYEQYF.

Only one count was recorded for this clonotype. V gene TRBV4-3 combines with J gene TRBJ2-1; 9 bases map to TRBD2. Per germline, CDR1 LGHNA and CDR2 YSLEER. The length of the CDR3 is 14 residues. V shed 4 bases and J 8 bases; nucleotides not matched to a gene: 6. CDR3 nucleotides: TGCGCCAGCAGCCTAGCGGGAGTAGGTGATGAGCAGTTCTTC. Translation: CASSLAGVGDEQFF.

As to this clonotype: One end of the junction is discordant with germline, which a read error may explain. The V and J genes are TRBV18 and TRBJ2-7; 11 nucleotides match TRBD1. The germline V gene has CDR1 KGHSH and CDR2 LQKENI. The CDR3 runs to 17 residues. The CDR3 sequence is CVSSPRASGDRGYEQYF. The CDR3 DNA reads TGTGTCAGCTCACCCCGGGCATCAGGGGACAGGGGGTACGAGCAGTACTTC.

This chain joins TRBV11-2 and TRBJ2-3; 10 nucleotides line up with TRBD2. Trimming took 5 bases from V and 2 from J; bases not matched to a gene: 25. Germline V gene lookup returns CDR1 SGHAT and CDR2 FQNNGV. The CDR3 length is 22 residues. The CDR3 is CASSHPPRGAGGPSTPTDTQYF. The CDR3 nucleotides are TGTGCCAGCAGCCATCCACCCCGGGGAGCGGGAGGGCCCTCAACTCCCACAGATACGCAGTATTTT. Looking up the rest from reference TRBV11-2 and TRBJ2-3 gives the full variable domain: EAGVAQSPRYKIIEKRQSVAFWCNPISGHATLYWYQQILGQGPKLLIQFQNNGVVDDSQLPKDRFSAERLKGVDSTLKIQPAKLEDSAVYLCASSHPPRGAGGPSTPTDTQYFGPGTRLTVL.

Points on this clonotype: This may come from a read error, since a much larger clone is one base off. This chain links TRBV12-3 or TRBV12-4 with TRBJ2-1, with a weak D call TRBD1 (6 bases). CDR3 length equals 13 residues. V was pared by 6 bases and J by 10 bases, with 16 bases between. CDR3 sequence reads: CASRKGVLHEQFF. The CDR3 DNA is TGTGCCAGCAGGAAGGGGGTTTTACACGAGCAGTTCTTC.

This chain uses TRBV12-3 or TRBV12-4 with TRBJ1-4; TRBD1 is a possible D gene (6 bases). The CDR3 is made up of 16 amino acids. The V end was cut by 5 bases, the J end by 6 bases, with 19 bases between. The CDR3 coding sequence is TGTGCCAGCAGTCCGGGGGCCTTCCCTGAGGATGAAAAACTGTTTTTT. Translation: CASSPGAFPEDEKLFF.

DNA of the CDR3: TGTGCCTGGAGTGTTGGCGGGGGCCCCAATGAGCAGTTCTTC. This encodes CAWSVGGGPNEQFF. The V gene is TRBV30, the J gene TRBJ2-1, with D tentatively TRBD2 (7 bases). V was cut by 0 bases and J by 6 bases, with 12 bases left in between. The CDR3 runs 14 residues. CDR1 GTSNPN and CDR2 SVGIG come from the germline V gene (reference sequence).

V is TRBV4-1 and J is TRBJ2-7, with D perhaps matching TRBD1 (6 bases). V was pared by 4 bases and J by 1 base, with 14 bases between. The CDR3 spans 15 residues. From germline, CDR1 is MGHRA and CDR2 YSYEKL. CDR3 residues: CASSPGEGGSYEQYF. CDR3 coding DNA: TGCGCCAGCAGCCCCGGGGAAGGGGGATCCTACGAGCAGTACTTC.

This clonotype was detected a few times. This rearrangement joins TRBV7-2 to TRBJ1-4; 10 bases map to TRBD1. The CDR3 sequence is 16 residues long. J lost 5 bases, V lost 0 bases, and 3 bases had no gene match. Germline CDR1 and CDR2: SGHTA and FQGNSA. The CDR3 nucleotides are TGTGCCAGCAGCTTAGCGGGGGGACAGGGGAATGAAAAACTGTTTTTT. Its translation: CASSLAGGQGNEKLFF.

CDR3 sequence: CASSSGQRYNQPQHF. CDR3 coding DNA: TGTGCCAGCAGCTCCGGACAGCGTTACAATCAGCCCCAGCATTTT. The chain carries TRBV5-8 and TRBJ1-5, with a tentative D call TRBD1 (6 bases). V lost 3 bases and J 3 bases, leaving 13 bases between the germline ends. Germline values: CDR1 SGHTS, CDR2 YDEGEE. CDR3 length: 15 residues. Variable domain in full (rest from reference TRBV5-8 and TRBJ1-5): EAGVTQSPTHLIKTRGQQATLRCSPISGHTSVYWYQQALGLGLQFLLWYDEGEERNRGNFPPRFSGRQFPNYSSELNVNALELEDSALYLCASSSGQRYNQPQHFGDGTRLSIL.

This clonotype turned up a few times. This chain uses TRBV20-1 with TRBJ2-1; D call uncertain. CDR3 length equals 13 residues. Germline loops: CDR1 DFQATT, CDR2 SNEGSKA (reference sequence). Trimming removed 4 bases from V and 3 bases from J, with 10 bases in between. The CDR3 spells CSAIDDGYNEQFF. In DNA, the CDR3 is TGCAGTGCTATCGACGACGGCTACAATGAGCAGTTCTTC.

The rearrangement uses TRBV7-9 and TRBJ2-1; D perhaps matches TRBD2 (5 bases). Trimming pared 5 bases from V and 8 bases from J, leaving 10 bases between. Germline-derived CDR1 and CDR2 are SEHNR and FQNEAQ (reference sequence). The length of the CDR3 is 12 residues. The CDR3 sequence is CASSPSGYEQFF. DNA for the CDR3: TGTGCCAGCAGCCCCTCGGGGTATGAGCAGTTCTTC.